Shown below are 10 T cell receptor beta chains from a single sample sequenced in a study of blood T cells in healthy people across ages. A second PCR of about 6 to 12 cycles used a sample-barcoded 5' primer and a J-beta primer mix. Each CDR3 protein is one row after TCRdb ran MiXCR on the 5' RACE reads. The sample comprises roughly 2 million distinct CDR3 sequences, less than 50% of which are singletons, and approximately 2.1% rests with the top ten. Specimen: blood. The source is a woman between 40 and 50 years old in good health.

The CDR3 loop is CASGQTGSSYEQYF. CDR3 in DNA: TGTGCCAGCGGCCAAACAGGGTCCTCCTACGAGCAGTACTTC. The J gene is TRBJ2-7, the V gene TRBV7-9; tentatively, D is TRBD1 (6 bases). Per the germline V gene, CDR1 is SEHNR and CDR2 is FQNEAQ (reference sequence). V lost 8 bases and J 0 bases, leaving 14 bases between the germline ends. This CDR3 is built from 14 residues. Full variable domain (outside the CDR3, taken from reference TRBV7-9 and TRBJ2-7): DTGVSQNPRHKITKRGQNVTFRCDPISEHNRLYWYRQTLGQGPEFLTYFQNEAQLEKSRLLSDRFSAERPKGSFSTLEIQRTEQGDSAMYLCASGQTGSSYEQYFGPGTRLTVT.

The chain is built from TRBV4-1 and TRBJ2-5; maybe TRBD2 (5 bases). The V gene lost 0 bases and the J gene lost 5 bases, with 13 bases spanning the gap. Per germline, CDR1 MGHRA and CDR2 YSYEKL. The CDR3 is made up of 15 amino acids. The CDR3 here is CASSQESFERETQYF. DNA for the CDR3: TGCGCCAGCAGCCAAGAATCCTTTGAGCGGGAGACCCAGTACTTC.

This clonotype has only a few counts. V gene TRBV4-2 combines with J gene TRBJ1-4; D remains ambiguous. Trimming removed 4 bases from V and 8 bases from J, with 14 bases in between. In germline, CDR1 is LGHNA, CDR2 YNFKEQ. The CDR3 is 14 amino acids. As DNA, the CDR3 is TGTGCCAGCAGCCCGAGACTGACTCGCGAAAAACTGTTTTTT. Translation gives CASSPRLTREKLFF.

This clonotype was observed a handful of times. This sequence joins TRBV4-1 and TRBJ1-2; 10 bases are a match to TRBD1. Germline trimming cut 3 bases from V and 4 bases from J; bases unmatched to any gene: 11. The CDR3 has 17 amino acids. CDR1 is MGHRA, CDR2 YSYEKL, per germline. The CDR3 DNA reads as TGCGCCAGCAGCCACGGAGGACAGGGGGGGTACCGCTATGGCTACACCTTC. Amino acids: CASSHGGQGGYRYGYTF.

The chain joins TRBV4-2 to TRBJ1-1; D is unclear. V lost 0 bases, J lost 4 bases, and 6 bases lay in between. The CDR3 has 13 residues. Germline CDR1 reads LGHNA; CDR2 reads YNFKEQ. The CDR3 coding sequence is TGTGCCAGCAGCCAAGACGGCCTCACTGAAGCTTTCTTT. Protein product: CASSQDGLTEAFF.

This clonotype was detected only once. The chain employs TRBV20-1 and TRBJ2-5; 10 bases align to TRBD2. The J call may be wrong; the DNA end is better matched by TRBJ2-7. CDR1 is DFQATT, CDR2 SNEGSKA, per germline (reference sequence). This CDR3 contains 17 residues. The CDR3 loop reads CSARDPSGGARVHEQYF. The CDR3 DNA follows: TGCAGTGCTAGAGATCCCAGCGGGGGGGCCAGGGTCCACGAGCAGTACTTC.

The chain is built from TRBV12-3 or TRBV12-4 and TRBJ2-1; possibly TRBD2 for D (7 bases). V lost 9 bases, J lost 8 bases, and 29 bases lay in between. This CDR3 is built from 17 residues. This CDR3 is CASAGGPYRGTGDEQFF. DNA of the CDR3: TGTGCCAGTGCCGGGGGGCCGTATCGGGGGACCGGGGATGAGCAGTTCTTC.

The V and J genes are TRBV5-5 and TRBJ2-1, with no clear D. The CDR3 contains 14 residues. CDR1 is SGHKS and CDR2 is YYEKEE in the germline V gene (reference sequence). V was clipped by 1 base and J by 13 bases, with 18 bases between them. DNA for the CDR3: TGTGCCAGCAGCTTGCCGGAGATCTTAAACATTCAGTTCTTC. As protein: CASSLPEILNIQFF.

The chain employs TRBV20-1 and TRBJ2-5, with D perhaps TRBD1 (6 bases). The germline V gene encodes CDR1 DFQATT and CDR2 SNEGSKA (reference sequence). Between the trimmed V and J ends, which lost 6 bases and 2 bases, there was a span of 16 bases. CDR3 size: 14 residues. The DNA for the CDR3 is TGCAGTGCAACCCGGGACACCTATCAAGAGACCCAGTACTTC. Amino acid sequence: CSATRDTYQETQYF.

The rearrangement joins TRBV6-5 to TRBJ2-1; possibly TRBD1 or TRBD2 for D (5 bases each). Germline assignment: CDR1 MNHEY and CDR2 SVGAGI. V lost 0 bases and J lost 10, with 28 bases in between. The CDR3 runs 19 residues. CDR3 nucleotide sequence: TGTGCCAGCAGTTACTCGATCGGGACGGATCAACCGGGGTACTACGAGCAGTTCTTC. Its translation: CASSYSIGTDQPGYYEQFF.